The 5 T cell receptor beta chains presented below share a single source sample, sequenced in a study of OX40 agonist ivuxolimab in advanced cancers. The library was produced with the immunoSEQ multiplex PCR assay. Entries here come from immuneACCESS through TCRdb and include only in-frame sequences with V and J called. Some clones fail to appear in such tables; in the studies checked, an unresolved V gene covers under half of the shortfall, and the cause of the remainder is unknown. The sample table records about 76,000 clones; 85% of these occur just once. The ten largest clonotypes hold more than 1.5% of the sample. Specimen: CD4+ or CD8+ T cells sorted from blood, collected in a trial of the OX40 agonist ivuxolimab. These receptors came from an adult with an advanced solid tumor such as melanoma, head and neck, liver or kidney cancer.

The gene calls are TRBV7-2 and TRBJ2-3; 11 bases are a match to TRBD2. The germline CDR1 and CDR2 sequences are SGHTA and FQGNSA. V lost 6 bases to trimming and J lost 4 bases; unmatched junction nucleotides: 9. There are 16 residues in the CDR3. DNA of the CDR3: TGTGCCAGCAGTTTGAAGACTAGCGGGGAAGCAGATACGCAGTATTTT. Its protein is CASSLKTSGEADTQYF. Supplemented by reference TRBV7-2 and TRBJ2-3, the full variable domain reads GAGVSQSPSNKVTEKGKDVELRCDPISGHTALYWYRQSLGQGLEFLIYFQGNSAPDKSGLPSDRFSAERTGGSVSTLTIQRTQQEDSAVYLCASSLKTSGEADTQYFGPGTRLTVL.

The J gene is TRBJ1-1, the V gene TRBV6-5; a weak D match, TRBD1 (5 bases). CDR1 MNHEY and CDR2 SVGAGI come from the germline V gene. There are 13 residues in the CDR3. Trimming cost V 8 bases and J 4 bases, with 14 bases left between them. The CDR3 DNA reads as TGTGCCAGCCATTACAGAGGGGTCACTGAAGCTTTCTTT. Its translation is CASHYRGVTEAFF.

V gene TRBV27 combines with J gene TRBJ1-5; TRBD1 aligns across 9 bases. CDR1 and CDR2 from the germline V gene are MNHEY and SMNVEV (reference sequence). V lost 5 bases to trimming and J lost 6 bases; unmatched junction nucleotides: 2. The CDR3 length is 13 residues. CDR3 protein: CASSTGGGQPQHF. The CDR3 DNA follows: TGTGCCAGCAGTACAGGGGGCGGTCAGCCCCAGCATTTT.

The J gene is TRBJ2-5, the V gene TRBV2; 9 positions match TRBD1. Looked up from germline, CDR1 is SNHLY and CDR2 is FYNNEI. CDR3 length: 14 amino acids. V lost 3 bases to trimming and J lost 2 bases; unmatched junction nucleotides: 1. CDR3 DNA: TGTGCCAGCAGTGACGGGACAGGGCAAGAGACCCAGTACTTC. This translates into CASSDGTGQETQYF.

This chain's CDR3 is CASSQGSRGPDTEAFF. The DNA for the CDR3 is TGTGCCAGCAGCCAAGGCTCCAGGGGGCCGGACACTGAAGCTTTCTTT. This chain uses TRBV4-2 with TRBJ1-1; 8 bases are a match to TRBD1. Trimming removed 1 base from V and 3 bases from J; junction bases left unmatched: 7. Per germline, CDR1 LGHNA and CDR2 YNFKEQ. CDR3 length: 16 residues.